This entry concerns a single T cell receptor (beta chain). CDR3 length: 15 amino acids. V lost 3 bases and J lost 4; bases outside the gene matches: 6. Germline lookup yields CDR1 SGHTS and CDR2 YDEGEE. The data belong to a study of shared clonotypes between healthy human individuals. Terminally differentiated effector memory CD45RA+ cells were excluded by CCR7 positive selection of CD45RO-negative cells. The table came from immunoSEQ multiplex PCR; TCRdb's copy has only in-frame clones and leaves some out. Seen here are some 2.1 million clones, approximately 94% observed once, and the top ten hold about 1.1%.

V usage is TRBV5-8 and J usage is TRBJ2-3; TRBD1 matches at 9 bases. The specimen was naive CD8+ T cells sorted from blood. This clonotype was sampled from a man aged 18 to 29 in good health. This chain's CDR3 is CASSSRDRVADTQYF. CDR3 bases: TGTGCCAGCAGCTCAAGGGACAGGGTTGCAGATACGCAGTATTTT.